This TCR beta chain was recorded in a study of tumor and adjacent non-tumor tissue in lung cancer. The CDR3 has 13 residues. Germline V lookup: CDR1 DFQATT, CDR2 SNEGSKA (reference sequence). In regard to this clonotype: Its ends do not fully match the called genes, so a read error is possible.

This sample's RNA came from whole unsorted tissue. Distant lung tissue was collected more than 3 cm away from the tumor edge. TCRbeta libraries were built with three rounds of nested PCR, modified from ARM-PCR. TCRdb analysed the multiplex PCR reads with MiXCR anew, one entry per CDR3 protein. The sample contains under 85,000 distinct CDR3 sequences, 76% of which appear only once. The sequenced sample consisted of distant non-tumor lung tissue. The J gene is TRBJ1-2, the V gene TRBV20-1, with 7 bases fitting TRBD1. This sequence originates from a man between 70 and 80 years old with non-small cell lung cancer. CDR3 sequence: CNARIGGSYGYTF. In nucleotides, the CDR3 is TGCAATGCTCGCATAGGGGGCAGCTATGGCTACACCTTC.